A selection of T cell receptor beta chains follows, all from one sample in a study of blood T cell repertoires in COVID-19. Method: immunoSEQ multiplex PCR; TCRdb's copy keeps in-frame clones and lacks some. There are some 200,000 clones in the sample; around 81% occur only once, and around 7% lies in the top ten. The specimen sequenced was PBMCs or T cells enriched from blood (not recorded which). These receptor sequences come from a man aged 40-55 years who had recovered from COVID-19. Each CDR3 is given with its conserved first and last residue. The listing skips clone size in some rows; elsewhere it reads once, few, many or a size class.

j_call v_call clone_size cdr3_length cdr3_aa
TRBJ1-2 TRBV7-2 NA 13 CASSFGRVFGYTF
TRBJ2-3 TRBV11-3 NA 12 CASSARTDTQYF
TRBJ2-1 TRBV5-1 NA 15 CASRLAGGGYNEQFF
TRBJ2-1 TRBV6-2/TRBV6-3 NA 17 CASSYWGGRSRDNEQFF
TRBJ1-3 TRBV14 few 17 CASSPPFWSGRRNTIYF
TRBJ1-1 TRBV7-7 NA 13 CASSRQMNTEAFF
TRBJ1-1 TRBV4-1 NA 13 CASSHYRDRTSFF
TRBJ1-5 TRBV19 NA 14 CASSKRGYNQPQHF
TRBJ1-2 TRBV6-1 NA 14 CASSEAVGVYGYTF
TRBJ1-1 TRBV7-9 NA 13 CASRLNLNGEAFF
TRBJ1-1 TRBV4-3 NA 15 CASSQDPAGGVEAFF
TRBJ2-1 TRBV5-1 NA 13 CASMALTNNEQFF
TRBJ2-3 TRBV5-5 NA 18 CASIWTSGGAFPTDTQYF
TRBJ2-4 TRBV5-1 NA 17 CASSYFTGTHPENIQYF
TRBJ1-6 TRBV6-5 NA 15 CASSYSGRANSPLHF
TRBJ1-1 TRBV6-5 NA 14 CASSHTRGTTEAFF
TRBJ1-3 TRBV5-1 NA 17 CASSLEARTGGGNTIYF
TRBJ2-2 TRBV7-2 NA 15 CASIKTSGGTGELFF
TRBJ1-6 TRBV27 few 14 CASRGQVKNSPLHF
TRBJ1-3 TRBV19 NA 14 CASTTGNSGNTIYF
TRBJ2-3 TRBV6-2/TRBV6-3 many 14 CASSYSGITDTQYF
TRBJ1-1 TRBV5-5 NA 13 CASSLGQHTEAFF
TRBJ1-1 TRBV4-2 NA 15 CASSQDKYERTVAFF